The 31 T cell receptor beta chains given below trace back to one sample, sequenced in a study of shared T cell receptors in the human thymus. Profiled with immunoSEQ multiplex PCR; TCRdb holds only in-frame clones, not every one. The data show about 660,000 clones, about 87% seen once. These data also featured in a second study, about human thymus T cells.

Input material: thymocytes. These receptor sequences come from a boy younger than two with a congenital heart defect.

The rearrangement joins TRBV27 to TRBJ2-5; TRBD1 is a possible D gene (5 bases). Looked up from germline, CDR1 is MNHEY and CDR2 is SMNVEV (reference sequence). The CDR3 sequence is 12 residues long. Trimming took 8 bases from V and 4 from J, leaving 11 bases between them. For the CDR3, the DNA is TGTGCCAGCCGAACCGACAGAGAGACCCAGTACTTC. Its protein product is CASRTDRETQYF.

The sample holds one count of this clone. The J gene is TRBJ2-2, the V gene TRBV7-9, with 8 nucleotides matching TRBD2. Germline V gene lookup returns CDR1 SEHNR and CDR2 FQNEAQ (reference sequence). V trimming: 1 base; J trimming: 5 bases; junction bases outside the gene matches: 9. The CDR3 loop spans 17 amino acids. CDR3 region: CASSLVSSGCGTGELFF. Here the CDR3 DNA reads TGTGCCAGCAGCTTAGTCTCTAGCGGGTGTGGGACCGGGGAGCTGTTTTTT.

The sample holds a few counts of this clone. The V and J genes are TRBV4-1 and TRBJ2-2, with 12 bases identical to TRBD2. V gave up 0 bases and J gave up 4 bases; unmatched junction bases: 3. CDR3 size: 17 residues. The germline gives CDR1 MGHRA, CDR2 YSYEKL. The CDR3 reads CASSQDTSGGFTGELFF. The CDR3 nucleotides read TGCGCCAGCAGCCAAGATACTAGCGGGGGGTTCACCGGGGAGCTGTTTTTT.

V usage is TRBV29-1 and J usage is TRBJ2-1; 8 nucleotides align to TRBD1. The CDR3 loop spans 18 amino acids. Losses at the gene ends were 4 bases for V and 8 bases for J; bases not matched to a gene: 22. Germline CDR1 SQVTM, CDR2 ANQGSEA. In nucleotides, the CDR3 is TGCAGCGTTGGCCGAGACAGGGGTAGGTTCGGACCCACGGATGAGCAGTTCTTC. The encoded protein is CSVGRDRGRFGPTDEQFF.

The V call is TRBV4-3, the J call TRBJ2-1; the match to TRBD1 covers 7 bases. The J segment lost 6 bases and the V segment lost 1 base, leaving 18 bases of the junction unmatched. Germline loops: CDR1 LGHNA, CDR2 YSLEER. This CDR3 comprises 19 residues. Here the CDR3 reads CASSQGAPLTGSLGNEQFF. For the CDR3, the DNA is TGCGCCAGCAGCCAAGGAGCCCCCCTGACAGGGAGCCTTGGCAATGAGCAGTTCTTC.

The chain recombines TRBV6-5 with TRBJ1-6; tentative D call: TRBD1 (5 bases). The CDR3 spans 15 residues. Germline assignment: CDR1 MNHEY and CDR2 SVGAGI. V was clipped by 7 bases and J by 8 bases, with 18 bases between them. CDR3: CASTDRPDFYSPLHF. In DNA form, the CDR3 reads TGTGCCAGCACCGACAGACCCGACTTCTATTCACCCCTCCACTTT.

The rearrangement uses TRBV10-2 and TRBJ1-1, with TRBD1 matching over 9 bases. The germline V gene has CDR1 WSHSY and CDR2 SAAADI. The CDR3 runs to 18 residues. J lost 1 base, V lost 7 bases, and 16 bases had no gene match. The CDR3 here is CASKQEHRGRSTNTEAFF. The CDR3 DNA follows: TGCGCCAGCAAGCAAGAGCACAGGGGGCGGTCTACGAACACTGAAGCTTTCTTT.

The V call is TRBV7-8, the J call TRBJ1-5, with D tentatively TRBD1 (6 bases). V was cut by 7 bases and J by 6 bases, with 13 bases left in between. The CDR3 extends over 13 amino acids. Germline CDR1 SGHVS, CDR2 FQNEAQ. CDR3 loop: CASNRASGQPQHF. The CDR3 DNA sequence: TGTGCCAGCAACAGGGCGAGCGGTCAGCCCCAGCATTTT.

This chain uses TRBV27 with TRBJ1-5, with 10 bases aligning to TRBD1. The germline V gene encodes CDR1 MNHEY and CDR2 SMNVEV (reference sequence). J lost 8 bases, V lost 6 bases, and 7 bases had no gene match. The length of the CDR3 is 14 residues. CDR3 sequence: CASSRTGGIEPQHF. DNA for the CDR3: TGTGCCAGCAGCCGGACAGGGGGTATAGAGCCCCAGCATTTT.

Notes on this clone: A junction boundary mismatches the germline segment, possibly from a read error. The chain employs TRBV6-6 and TRBJ2-7; 11 nucleotides match TRBD2. The germline V gene has CDR1 MNHNY and CDR2 SVGAGI (reference sequence). The CDR3 is 16 amino acids. The CDR3 nucleotides read TGTGCCAGCAGAAATACTAGCGGGAGAAGGTCCTGCGAGCAGTACTTC. Its translation is CASRNTSGRRSCEQYF.

This clone was observed a few times. This sequence joins TRBV28 and TRBJ2-3, with TRBD2 identical over 7 bases. Unmatched junction bases numbered 11, after V lost 1 base and J lost 4 bases. The CDR3 sequence is 17 residues long. Per germline, CDR1 MDHEN and CDR2 SYDVKM. CDR3 DNA: TGTGCCAGCAGTTTATCTGGCGGGCTAGCGGCGTCAGATACGCAGTATTTT. Translation: CASSLSGGLAASDTQYF.

The chain links TRBV10-2 to TRBJ2-7; 7 nucleotides match TRBD2. The V gene's germline CDR1 is WSHSY and CDR2 SAAADI. Germline trimming cut 5 bases from V and 2 bases from J; bases unmatched to any gene: 3. The CDR3 covers 13 residues. The CDR3 reads CASSSGGTYEQYF. The CDR3 nucleotides read TGCGCCAGCAGTTCGGGAGGTACCTACGAGCAGTACTTC.

This clone appeared a few times. This chain connects TRBV19 to TRBJ1-1; 9 bases match TRBD1. Trimming removed 5 bases from V and 4 bases from J; junction bases left unmatched: 8. The CDR3 extends over 15 amino acids. Germline-derived CDR1 and CDR2 are LNHDA and SQIVND (reference sequence). CDR3 coding DNA: TGTGCCAGTAGTCCCCGGGACAGGGCGGGCACTGAAGCTTTCTTT. Translating it yields CASSPRDRAGTEAFF.

The rearrangement links TRBV5-6 to TRBJ2-5; 8 bases match TRBD2. The last part of the DNA fits TRBJ2-7 better; the J call may be wrong. There are 15 residues in the CDR3. Germline CDR1 SGHDT, CDR2 YYEEEE. The CDR3 nucleotides read TGTGCCAGCAGCTTGGGAGCGGGAGTAGCCTACGAGCAGTACTTC. Protein: CASSLGAGVAYEQYF.

The J gene is TRBJ2-7, the V gene TRBV7-8, with a weak D call TRBD2 (6 bases). Germline V gene data show CDR1 as SGHVS and CDR2 as FQNEAQ. CDR3 length: 15 amino acids. Trimming took 5 bases from V and 5 from J, leaving 19 bases between them. CDR3 region: CASSAGTPLGDEQYF. The CDR3 DNA reads TGTGCCAGCAGCGCCGGGACTCCCCTGGGAGACGAGCAGTACTTC.

This chain uses TRBV6-5 with TRBJ1-6; possible D gene TRBD1, 5 bases. Between the trimmed V and J ends, which lost 0 bases and 6 bases, there was a span of 9 bases. Germline CDR1 is MNHEY and CDR2 is SVGAGI. The CDR3 length is 15 residues. The CDR3 DNA reads as TGTGCCAGCAGTTACTCTTGGGGCTCTAATTCACCCCTCCACTTT. The encoded protein is CASSYSWGSNSPLHF.

This clone is a singleton in its sample. This sequence joins TRBV7-6 and TRBJ2-3; a weak D match, TRBD1 (6 bases). V was clipped by 1 base and J by 3 bases, with 11 bases between them. The CDR3 has 15 residues. The germline CDR1 and CDR2 sequences are SGHVS and FNYEAQ. CDR3 residues: CASSLGRQVTDTQYF. The CDR3, as DNA: TGTGCCAGCAGCTTAGGGCGACAGGTTACAGATACGCAGTATTTT.

This clone was recorded once. The chain combines TRBV4-3 with TRBJ2-5, with TRBD2 identical over 8 bases. CDR1 is LGHNA, CDR2 YSLEER, per germline. The CDR3 is 15 residues long. The V gene end was trimmed by 6 bases and the J gene end by 3 bases; junction bases not matched to a gene: 9. CDR3 sequence reads: CASREKREREETQYF. The CDR3 nucleotides are TGCGCCAGCAGGGAGAAGCGGGAGAGGGAAGAGACCCAGTACTTC.

The CDR3 DNA is TGCGCCAGCAGCCTAGGACAGGGGCAGCCGGGCAGCCACGAGCAGTACTTC. It yields the protein CASSLGQGQPGSHEQYF. This chain joins TRBV4-3 and TRBJ2-7, with 9 bases identical to TRBD1. Germline CDR1 LGHNA, CDR2 YSLEER. The CDR3 is 17 residues long. With V trimmed by 4 bases and J by 5 bases, 15 bases remained unmatched.

The chain combines TRBV4-3 with TRBJ2-7; TRBD1 might be the D (6 bases). Germline V gene lookup returns CDR1 LGHNA and CDR2 YSLEER. V lost 4 bases, J lost 5 bases, and 15 bases lay in between. The CDR3 spans 14 residues. Written as DNA, the CDR3 is TGCGCCAGCAGCCGCCAACAGGGCCCCCACGAGCAGTACTTC. The encoded protein is CASSRQQGPHEQYF.

The chain uses TRBV2 and TRBJ1-1; 8 bases agree with TRBD1. The CDR3 length is 15 residues. Losses at the gene ends were 7 bases for V and 0 bases for J; bases not matched to a gene: 7. CDR1 is SNHLY, CDR2 FYNNEI, per germline. Here the CDR3 DNA reads TGTGCCAGCACCGAGGACAGGGTCCTGAACACTGAAGCTTTCTTT. This codes for CASTEDRVLNTEAFF.

V and J are TRBV28 and TRBJ2-1; 9 bases are a match to TRBD2. Germline V lookup: CDR1 MDHEN, CDR2 SYDVKM. J lost 9 bases, V lost 7 bases, and 34 bases had no gene match. The CDR3 loop spans 22 amino acids. The CDR3 loop reads CASIPASPHCIAGAVCKVEQFF. The CDR3, as DNA: TGTGCCAGCATCCCGGCCTCCCCCCACTGCATAGCGGGAGCGGTTTGTAAGGTTGAGCAGTTCTTC.

The rearrangement uses TRBV6-5 and TRBJ1-5; D is possibly TRBD1 (5 bases). V lost 6 bases and J lost 3, with 15 bases in between. The CDR3 extends over 15 amino acids. The germline V gene encodes CDR1 MNHEY and CDR2 SVGAGI. The CDR3 here is CASRPDRVPNQPQHF. The CDR3 region has the DNA TGTGCCAGCAGACCTGACAGAGTTCCCAATCAGCCCCAGCATTTT.

This rearrangement joins TRBV5-5 to TRBJ1-4; 7 positions match TRBD1. Germline V CDR1 and CDR2: SGHKS, YYEKEE (reference sequence). The junction had 10 bases not matched to a gene; V was cut back by 4 bases and J by 4 bases. The CDR3 covers 16 residues. The CDR3 reads CASSPVPGQSNEKLFF. The CDR3 DNA is TGTGCCAGCAGCCCCGTTCCGGGACAGAGTAATGAAAAACTGTTTTTT. Drawing the rest from reference TRBV5-5 and TRBJ1-4, the complete variable domain is DAGVTQSPTHLIKTRGQQVTLRCSPISGHKSVSWYQQVLGQGPQFIFQYYEKEERGRGNFPDRFSARQFPNYSSELNVNALLLGDSALYLCASSPVPGQSNEKLFFGSGTQLSVL.

This clone was recorded only once. CDR3 in amino acids: CASSGRTVTEAFF. CDR3 DNA sequence: TGTGCCAGCAGTGGCCGGACTGTCACTGAAGCTTTCTTT. The chain recombines TRBV2 with TRBJ1-1; D is ambiguous. Germline V CDR1 and CDR2: SNHLY, FYNNEI. The CDR3 is 13 amino acids. V gave up 4 bases and J gave up 4 bases, with 10 bases separating them.

This clone has a handful of counts. The chain uses TRBV30 and TRBJ2-3; tentatively, D is TRBD1 (5 bases). Per germline, CDR1 GTSNPN and CDR2 SVGIG (reference sequence). CDR3 length equals 14 residues. Trimming stripped 4 bases from V and 0 bases from J, with 11 bases between. In nucleotides, the CDR3 is TGTGCCTGGAAAGACAGACCAAGCACAGATACGCAGTATTTT. Translating it yields CAWKDRPSTDTQYF.

The rearrangement uses TRBV6-5 and TRBJ2-3; 7 positions match TRBD2. Unmatched junction bases numbered 9, after V lost 4 bases and J lost 2 bases. Germline CDR1 reads MNHEY; CDR2 reads SVGAGI. This CDR3 region has 16 residues. Written as DNA, the CDR3 is TGTGCCAGCAGTTTCCGGGGGGTAGATTTCACAGATACGCAGTATTTT. Translated: CASSFRGVDFTDTQYF.

The table lists this clone with a few counts. CDR3 in DNA: TGTGCCAGCGGACGGCGCCAGCGGGAGAGCTCCTACAATGAGCAGTTCTTC. It encodes CASGRRQRESSYNEQFF. This chain uses TRBV5-4 with TRBJ2-1, with 8 bases matching TRBD2. Trimming took 7 bases from V and 0 from J; bases not matched to a gene: 12. CDR3 length equals 17 residues. Germline V gene data show CDR1 as SGHNT and CDR2 as YYREEE (reference sequence).

The rearrangement joins TRBV5-5 to TRBJ1-2; 7 nucleotides line up with TRBD1. Per germline, CDR1 SGHKS and CDR2 YYEKEE (reference sequence). The CDR3 loop spans 14 amino acids. With V trimmed by 4 bases and J by 4 bases, 7 bases remained unmatched. CDR3 sequence: CASSPQTGTYGYTF. The CDR3 DNA sequence: TGTGCCAGCAGCCCGCAGACAGGGACCTATGGCTACACCTTC.

V is TRBV14 and J is TRBJ2-5; 7 bases map to TRBD2. The trim removed 4 bases at V and 6 bases at J, leaving 38 bases unmatched. Germline loops: CDR1 SGHDN, CDR2 FVKESK. The CDR3 is made up of 24 amino acids. CDR3: CASSPIRGGRPPLGGPGIVKTQYF. Here the CDR3 DNA reads TGTGCCAGCAGCCCCATCCGGGGAGGGCGACCCCCCCTGGGAGGACCAGGAATCGTGAAGACCCAGTACTTC.

The gene calls are TRBV20-1 and TRBJ2-5, with D uncertain. V shed 3 bases and J shed 2 bases, with 4 bases lying between them. The CDR3 loop spans 11 amino acids. Germline V gene data show CDR1 as DFQATT and CDR2 as SNEGSKA (reference sequence). The CDR3 protein is CSASRQETQYF. The CDR3 region has the DNA TGCAGTGCTAGCAGGCAAGAGACCCAGTACTTC.